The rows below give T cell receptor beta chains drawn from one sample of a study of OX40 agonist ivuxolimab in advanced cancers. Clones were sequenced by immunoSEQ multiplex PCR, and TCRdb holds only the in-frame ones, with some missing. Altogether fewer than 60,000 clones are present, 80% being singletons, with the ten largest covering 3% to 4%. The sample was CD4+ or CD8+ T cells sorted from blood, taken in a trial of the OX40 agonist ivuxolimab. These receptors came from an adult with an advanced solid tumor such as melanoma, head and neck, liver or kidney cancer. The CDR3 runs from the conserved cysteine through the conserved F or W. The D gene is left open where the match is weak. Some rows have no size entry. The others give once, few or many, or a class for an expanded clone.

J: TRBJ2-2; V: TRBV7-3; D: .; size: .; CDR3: CASSLRGGGTGELFF; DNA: TGTGCCAGCAGCTTAAGAGGAGGCGGAACCGGGGAGCTGTTTTTT
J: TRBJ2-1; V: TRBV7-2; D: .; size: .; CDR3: CASSPGTFEQFF; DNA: TGTGCCAGCAGCCCCGGGACATTTGAGCAGTTCTTC
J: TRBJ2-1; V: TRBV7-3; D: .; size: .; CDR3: CASSLTRDHYNEQFF; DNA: TGTGCCAGCAGCTTAACTCGGGACCACTACAATGAGCAGTTCTTC
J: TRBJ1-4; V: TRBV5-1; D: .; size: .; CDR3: CASSLNTVATNEKLFF; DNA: TGCGCCAGCAGCTTGAATACAGTAGCAACTAATGAAAAACTGTTTTTT
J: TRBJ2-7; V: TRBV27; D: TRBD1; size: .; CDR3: CASSVQGAHYEQYF; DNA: TGTGCCAGCAGTGTACAGGGGGCTCACTACGAGCAGTACTTC
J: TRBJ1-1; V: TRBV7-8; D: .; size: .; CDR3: CASSKQGGYDMNTEAFF; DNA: TGTGCCAGCAGCAAACAGGGAGGGTATGACATGAACACTGAAGCTTTCTTT
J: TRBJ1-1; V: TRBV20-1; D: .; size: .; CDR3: CSAILNTEAFF; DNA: TGCAGTGCCATCCTAAACACTGAAGCTTTCTTT
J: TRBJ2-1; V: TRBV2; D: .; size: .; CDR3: CASRPGLGGNEQFF; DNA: TGTGCCAGCAGGCCGGGACTCGGGGGTAATGAGCAGTTCTTC
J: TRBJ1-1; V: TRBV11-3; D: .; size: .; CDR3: CASSSDIWTEAFF; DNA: TGTGCCAGCAGCTCAGATATTTGGACTGAAGCTTTCTTT
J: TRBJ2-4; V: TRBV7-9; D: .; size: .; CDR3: CASSYSRTVDIQYF; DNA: TGTGCCAGCAGCTACTCCCGGACGGTGGACATTCAGTACTTC
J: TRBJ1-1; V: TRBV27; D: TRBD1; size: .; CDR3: CASSIKTGQAGNTEAFF; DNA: TGTGCCAGCAGTATCAAAACGGGACAGGCGGGGAACACTGAAGCTTTCTTT
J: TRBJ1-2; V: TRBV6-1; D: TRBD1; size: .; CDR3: CASRATGQGLYGYTF; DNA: TGTGCCAGCAGAGCAACCGGACAGGGGCTCTATGGCTACACCTTC
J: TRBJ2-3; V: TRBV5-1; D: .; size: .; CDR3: CASSLVPPGRGGDTQYF; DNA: TGCGCCAGCAGCTTGGTCCCCCCTGGCAGGGGAGGAGATACGCAGTATTTT
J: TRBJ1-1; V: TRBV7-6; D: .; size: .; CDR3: CASSFGGLGTAGEAFF; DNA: TGTGCCAGCAGCTTCGGCGGTTTAGGAACAGCAGGGGAAGCTTTCTTT
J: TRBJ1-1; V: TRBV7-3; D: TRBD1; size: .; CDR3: CASSLGGQETTEAFF; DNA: TGTGCCAGCAGCTTAGGTGGACAGGAAACGACTGAAGCTTTCTTT
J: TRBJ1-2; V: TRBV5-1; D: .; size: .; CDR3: CASSSGGDYGYTF; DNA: TGCGCCAGCAGCTCTGGGGGCGACTATGGCTACACCTTC
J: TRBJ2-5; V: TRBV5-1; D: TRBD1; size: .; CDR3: CASSLGGQGETQYF; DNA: TGCGCCAGCAGCTTGGGGGGACAGGGGGAGACCCAGTACTTC
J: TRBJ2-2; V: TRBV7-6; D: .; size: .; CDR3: CASSLDNPGGNTGELFF; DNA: TGTGCCAGCAGCCTAGACAATCCCGGGGGGAACACCGGGGAGCTGTTTTTT
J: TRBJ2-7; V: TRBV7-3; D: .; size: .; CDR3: CASSLVASSYEQYF; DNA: TGTGCCAGCAGCTTAGTGGCGAGCTCCTACGAGCAGTACTTC
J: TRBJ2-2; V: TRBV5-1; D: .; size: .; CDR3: CASSIIGSFTGELFF; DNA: TGCGCCAGCAGCATAATCGGGAGCTTCACCGGGGAGCTGTTTTTT
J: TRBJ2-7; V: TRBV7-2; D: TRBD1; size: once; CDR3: CASSDWTGGYEQYF; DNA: TGTGCCAGCAGCGACTGGACAGGGGGCTACGAGCAGTACTTC
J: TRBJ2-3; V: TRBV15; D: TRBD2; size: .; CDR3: CATSRGSGGAIDTQYF; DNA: TGTGCCACCAGCAGAGGTAGCGGGGGGGCCATAGATACGCAGTATTTT
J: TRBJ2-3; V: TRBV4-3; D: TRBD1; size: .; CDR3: CASSQGQSWDTQYF; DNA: TGCGCCAGCAGCCAGGGACAGTCCTGGGATACGCAGTATTTT
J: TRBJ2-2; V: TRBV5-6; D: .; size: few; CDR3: CASSLRGLGELFF; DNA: TGTGCCAGCAGCCTGAGAGGGCTCGGGGAGCTGTTTTTT